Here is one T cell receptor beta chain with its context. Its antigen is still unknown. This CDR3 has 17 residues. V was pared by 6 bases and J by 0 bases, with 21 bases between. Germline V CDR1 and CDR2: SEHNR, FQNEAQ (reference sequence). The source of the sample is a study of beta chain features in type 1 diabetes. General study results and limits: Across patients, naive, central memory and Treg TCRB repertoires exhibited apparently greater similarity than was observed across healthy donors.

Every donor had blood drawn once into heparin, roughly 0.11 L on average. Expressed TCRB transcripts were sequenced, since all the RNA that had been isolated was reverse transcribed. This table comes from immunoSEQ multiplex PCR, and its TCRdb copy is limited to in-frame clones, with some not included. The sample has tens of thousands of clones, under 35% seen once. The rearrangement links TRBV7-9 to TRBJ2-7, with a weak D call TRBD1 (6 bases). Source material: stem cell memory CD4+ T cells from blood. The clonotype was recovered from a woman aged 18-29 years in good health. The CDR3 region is CASRLDLTGTTSYEQYF. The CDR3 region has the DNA TGTGCCAGCAGACTAGATCTGACAGGAACGACCTCCTACGAGCAGTACTTC.